This entry lists 27 T cell receptor beta chains sequenced from one sample in a study of cytomegalovirus exposure and HLA in healthy donors. Primers: 60 Vbeta forward and 13 Jbeta reverse. Assay: immunoSEQ multiplex PCR; the TCRdb copy retains only in-frame clones and omits some. This sample has fewer than 250,000 clones, with over 60% found just once. The sample was PBMCs. Receptors originate from a man aged 25 to 40 in good health and CMV-seropositive.

The J gene is TRBJ2-4, the V gene TRBV28; 10 positions agree with TRBD2. Germline lookup yields CDR1 MDHEN and CDR2 SYDVKM. Trimming cost V 6 bases and J 1 base; bases outside gene matches: 3. The CDR3 has 15 residues. The CDR3 bases are TGTGCCAGCAGCGTTAGCGGGAGGGCCAAAAACATTCAGTACTTC. Translation: CASSVSGRAKNIQYF. The full variable domain, completed using reference TRBV28 and TRBJ2-4, is DVKVTQSSRYLVKRTGEKVFLECVQDMDHENMFWYRQDPGLGLRLIYFSYDVKMKEKGDIPEGYSVSREKKERFSLILESASTNQTSMYLCASSVSGRAKNIQYFGAGTRLSVL.

The chain uses TRBV5-8 and TRBJ1-4; D may be TRBD1 (6 bases). The ends were cut back, 3 bases at V and 0 bases at J, with 12 bases in the middle. The CDR3 extends over 16 amino acids. CDR1 and CDR2 from the germline V gene are SGHTS and YDEGEE. CDR3 in amino acids: CASSSGQTPTNEKLFF. The CDR3 bases are TGTGCCAGCAGCTCAGGACAGACCCCAACTAATGAAAAACTGTTTTTT.

V is TRBV4-1 and J is TRBJ2-1; 8 nucleotides match TRBD1. Per germline, CDR1 MGHRA and CDR2 YSYEKL. The CDR3 covers 18 residues. Trimming cost V 0 bases and J 9 bases; bases outside gene matches: 16. The CDR3: CASSQELTTGGRAGEQFF. CDR3 in DNA: TGCGCCAGCAGCCAAGAGCTAACCACAGGGGGGCGGGCGGGTGAGCAGTTCTTC.

The table lists this clone with a few counts. V and J are TRBV12-5 and TRBJ1-6, with a weak D call TRBD1 (6 bases). Trimming shortened V by 0 bases and J by 7 bases, and 13 bases separated the two germline ends. From germline, CDR1 is LGHNT and CDR2 FRNRAP. This CDR3 contains 16 residues. The CDR3 DNA is TGTGCTAGTGGTTTGGTATTAGGACAGAGGAATTCACCCCTCCACTTT. Translated: CASGLVLGQRNSPLHF. The variable domain in full, completed from reference TRBV12-5 and TRBJ1-6, reads DARVTQTPRHKVTEMGQEVTMRCQPILGHNTVFWYRQTMMQGLELLAYFRNRAPLDDSGMPKDRFSAEMPDATLATLKIQPSEPRDSAVYFCASGLVLGQRNSPLHFGNGTRLTVT.

V is TRBV5-1 and J is TRBJ2-2; maybe TRBD1 (5 bases). From germline, CDR1 is SGHRS and CDR2 YFSETQ. This CDR3 spans 16 amino acids. V lost 4 bases to trimming and J lost 4 bases, with 17 bases between them. The CDR3 nucleotides read TGCGCCAGCAGCCCCATGGCAGGGTCGTTCACCGGGGAGCTGTTTTTT. Protein: CASSPMAGSFTGELFF.

Concerning this clone: A junction end diverges from the germline sequence, so it may reflect a read error. CDR3 amino acids: CASSPVGGAPYF. The CDR3 nucleotides are TGTGCTAGCAGCCCGGTAGGGGGGGCCCCGTATTTT. The chain carries TRBV7-7 and TRBJ2-3; tentatively, D is TRBD2 (7 bases). CDR1 is SSHAT, CDR2 FNYEAQ, per germline (reference sequence). CDR3 size: 12 residues.

The chain joins TRBV9 to TRBJ1-2; a weak D match, TRBD1 (6 bases). V was pared by 2 bases and J by 5 bases, with 10 bases between. Germline CDR1 reads SGDLS; CDR2 reads YYNGEE. The CDR3 has 13 amino acids. The CDR3 sequence is CASSVEDRYGYTF. The CDR3 DNA sequence: TGTGCCAGCAGCGTGGAAGACAGGTATGGCTACACCTTC.

The chain links TRBV27 to TRBJ2-5; tentative D call: TRBD1 (6 bases). Per the germline V gene, CDR1 is MNHEY and CDR2 is SMNVEV (reference sequence). CDR3 size: 17 residues. V lost 7 bases, J lost 5 bases, and 26 bases lay in between. The CDR3 reads CASTRLFVDSLHETQYF. The DNA of the CDR3 is TGTGCCAGCACCCGGCTCTTTGTGGACAGCCTGCACGAGACCCAGTACTTC.

This clone was observed a single time. V is TRBV7-2 and J is TRBJ2-7; the match to TRBD1 covers 7 bases. This CDR3 region has 19 residues. V lost 5 bases to trimming and J lost 3 bases; unmatched junction nucleotides: 22. Germline loops: CDR1 SGHTA, CDR2 FQGNSA. CDR3 region: CASSARQGTASDVHYEQYF. In DNA, the CDR3 is TGTGCCAGCAGCGCTCGACAGGGAACAGCTTCAGATGTCCACTACGAGCAGTACTTC.

The rearrangement uses TRBV5-1 and TRBJ2-2; 7 bases map to TRBD1. This CDR3 is built from 17 residues. Losses at the gene ends were 0 bases for V and 6 bases for J; bases not matched to a gene: 11. Germline V lookup: CDR1 SGHRS, CDR2 YFSETQ. The CDR3 bases are TGCGCCAGCAGCTTGGGGGGACAGAGCGAAGTCTCCGGGGAGCTGTTTTTT. This encodes CASSLGGQSEVSGELFF.

This clone was detected only once. V and J are TRBV5-4 and TRBJ1-2, with a tentative D call TRBD1 (5 bases). Per germline, CDR1 SGHNT and CDR2 YYREEE (reference sequence). The CDR3 is made up of 16 amino acids. V dropped 1 base and J dropped 5 bases, with 18 bases sitting between them. The DNA of the CDR3 is TGTGCCAGCAGCTTGAAGACAGCCCCAGCGGGGTATGGCTACACCTTC. Amino acid sequence: CASSLKTAPAGYGYTF.

The rearrangement joins TRBV4-1 to TRBJ2-5; maybe TRBD2 (6 bases). Germline lookup yields CDR1 MGHRA and CDR2 YSYEKL. This CDR3 contains 14 residues. V was trimmed by 1 base and J by 4 bases, leaving 10 bases between them. The CDR3 coding sequence is TGCGCCAGCAGCCAAGGGGGGACTTTAGAGACCCAGTACTTC. Translation: CASSQGGTLETQYF.

The chain carries TRBV6-5 and TRBJ1-2; D gene ambiguous. The V end lost 5 bases, the J end lost 2 bases, and 9 bases lay between the germline ends. The CDR3 covers 13 residues. CDR1 MNHEY and CDR2 SVGAGI come from the germline V gene. Written as DNA, the CDR3 is TGTGCCAGCAGTACCGGACTGAACTATGGCTACACCTTC. Translating gives CASSTGLNYGYTF.

This clone appeared a few times. This chain uses TRBV29-1 with TRBJ2-5, with D maybe TRBD2 (5 bases). The CDR3 runs to 13 residues. V gave up 3 bases and J gave up 0 bases, with 8 bases separating them. Per the germline V gene, CDR1 is SQVTM and CDR2 is ANQGSEA. CDR3 DNA sequence: TGCAGCGTTGATTTCGGGAACCAAGAGACCCAGTACTTC. Encoded protein: CSVDFGNQETQYF.

The J gene is TRBJ1-1, the V gene TRBV19, with 8 bases identical to TRBD1. Germline V gene lookup returns CDR1 LNHDA and CDR2 SQIVND (reference sequence). Trimming at V came to 5 bases and at J to 5 bases, leaving 10 bases not matched to a gene. The CDR3 contains 15 residues. Written as DNA, the CDR3 is TGTGCCAGTAGTGCCCTCGGGACAGGAGGGACTGAAGCTTTCTTT. Amino acids: CASSALGTGGTEAFF.

In the case of this clone: At one end, the junction sequence differs from germline, possibly due to a read error. V usage is TRBV13 and J usage is TRBJ1-2, with 7 positions matching TRBD1. In germline, CDR1 is PRHDT, CDR2 FYEKMQ (reference sequence). The CDR3 loop spans 15 amino acids. The CDR3 spells CASSLGGGSNYGYTF. In nucleotides, the CDR3 is TGTGCCAGCAGCCTAGGAGGGGGCTCTAACTATGGCTACACCTTC. The full variable domain, rest sourced from reference TRBV13 and TRBJ1-2, is AAGVIQSPRHLIKEKRETATLKCYPIPRHDTVYWYQQGPGQDPQFLISFYEKMQSDKGSIPDRFSAQQFSDYHSELNMSSLELGDSALYFCASSLGGGSNYGYTFGSGTRLTVV.

The chain joins TRBV6-5 to TRBJ2-7, with 7 bases aligning to TRBD2. Germline trimming cut 7 bases from V and 3 bases from J; bases unmatched to any gene: 12. This CDR3 has 15 amino acids. Germline V gives CDR1 MNHEY, CDR2 SVGAGI. The CDR3 region has the DNA TGTGCCAGCATACCTGGGGGTAGCGGGCACTACGAGCAGTACTTC. Protein product: CASIPGGSGHYEQYF.

This clone was observed a few times. The chain couples TRBV4-3 to TRBJ1-4; D is uncertain. V was cut by 1 base and J by 11 bases, with 17 bases left in between. Germline loops: CDR1 LGHNA, CDR2 YSLEER. CDR3 size: 15 residues. As DNA, the CDR3 is TGCGCCAGCAGCCAAGGGGCGGGGATAGAAGGGAAACTGTTTTTT. This codes for CASSQGAGIEGKLFF.

V gene TRBV28 combines with J gene TRBJ2-7, with D unresolved. Trimming took 5 bases from V and 3 from J, leaving 8 bases between them. This CDR3 is built from 12 residues. The germline CDR1 and CDR2 sequences are MDHEN and SYDVKM. The CDR3 DNA follows: TGTGCCAGCAGTCCGCCCTACTACGAGCAGTACTTC. Translating it yields CASSPPYYEQYF.

The rearrangement uses TRBV7-3 and TRBJ2-2; 10 positions match TRBD2. J gave up 6 bases and V 7 bases, and 8 bases lay outside the gene matches. The germline V gene encodes CDR1 SGHTA and CDR2 FQGTGA. The CDR3 length is 15 residues. The CDR3 sequence is CASTSGTSEPGELFF. CDR3 nucleotides: TGTGCCAGCACCTCCGGGACTAGCGAACCCGGGGAGCTGTTTTTT.

The chain combines TRBV7-3 with TRBJ2-1; possibly TRBD2 for D (5 bases). This CDR3 contains 18 residues. Germline loops: CDR1 SGHTA, CDR2 FQGTGA. V lost 2 bases and J 0 bases, leaving 17 bases between the germline ends. CDR3 nucleotide sequence: TGTGCCAGCAGCTTAGGTTCTAGCACGGTGAGCTCCTACAATGAGCAGTTCTTC. It codes for CASSLGSSTVSSYNEQFF.

The V call is TRBV15, the J call TRBJ2-7; tentative D call: TRBD1 (5 bases). V was pared by 2 bases and J by 5 bases, with 10 bases between. The CDR3 has 13 residues. The germline V gene encodes CDR1 LNHNV and CDR2 YYDKDF (reference sequence). The DNA for the CDR3 is TGTGCCACCAGCAGAAGCTTCAGGGACGAGCAGTACTTC. Its translation is CATSRSFRDEQYF.

This clone has only one observation. The CDR3 protein is CAWSRQGAGDTQYF. CDR3 in DNA: TGTGCCTGGAGTAGGCAGGGGGCCGGAGATACGCAGTATTTT. The rearrangement links TRBV30 to TRBJ2-3; 8 positions agree with TRBD1. Trimming removed 2 bases from V and 5 bases from J; junction bases left unmatched: 6. The CDR3 length is 14 residues. CDR1 and CDR2 (germline): GTSNPN, SVGIG (reference sequence).

This chain uses TRBV25-1 with TRBJ2-1, with 8 bases that match TRBD1. V dropped 8 bases and J dropped 4; count of bases not matched to a gene: 7. CDR1 and CDR2 from the germline V gene are MGHDK and SYGVNS. This CDR3 has 14 amino acids. CDR3 coding DNA: TGTGCCAGCGGCGGGACAGGTCTTTACAATGAGCAGTTCTTC. Its protein product is CASGGTGLYNEQFF.

The rearrangement links TRBV13 to TRBJ2-3; D perhaps matches TRBD2 (6 bases). The CDR3 length is 14 residues. Trimming shortened V by 2 bases and J by 1 base, and 7 bases separated the two germline ends. Germline-derived CDR1 and CDR2 are PRHDT and FYEKMQ (reference sequence). The CDR3 nucleotides read TGTGCCAGCAGCTTACCGGGGGGCACAGATACGCAGTATTTT. As protein: CASSLPGGTDTQYF.

The V gene is TRBV7-9, the J gene TRBJ2-1; TRBD2 agrees at 15 bases. This CDR3 is built from 18 residues. V was pared by 0 bases and J by 3 bases, with 3 bases of the junction left unmatched. Germline V gene data show CDR1 as SEHNR and CDR2 as FQNEAQ (reference sequence). CDR3 sequence: CASSLAGLAGGNYNEQFF. CDR3 sequence (DNA): TGTGCCAGCAGCTTAGCGGGACTAGCGGGGGGCAACTACAATGAGCAGTTCTTC.

The chain has TRBV11-2 and TRBJ1-2, with D unclear. Looked up from germline, CDR1 is SGHAT and CDR2 is FQNNGV. The V end was cut by 5 bases, the J end by 8 bases, with 15 bases between. The CDR3 has 13 amino acids. The CDR3 loop is CASSPRREWGYTF. CDR3 in DNA: TGTGCCAGCAGCCCCAGGAGGGAATGGGGCTACACCTTC.